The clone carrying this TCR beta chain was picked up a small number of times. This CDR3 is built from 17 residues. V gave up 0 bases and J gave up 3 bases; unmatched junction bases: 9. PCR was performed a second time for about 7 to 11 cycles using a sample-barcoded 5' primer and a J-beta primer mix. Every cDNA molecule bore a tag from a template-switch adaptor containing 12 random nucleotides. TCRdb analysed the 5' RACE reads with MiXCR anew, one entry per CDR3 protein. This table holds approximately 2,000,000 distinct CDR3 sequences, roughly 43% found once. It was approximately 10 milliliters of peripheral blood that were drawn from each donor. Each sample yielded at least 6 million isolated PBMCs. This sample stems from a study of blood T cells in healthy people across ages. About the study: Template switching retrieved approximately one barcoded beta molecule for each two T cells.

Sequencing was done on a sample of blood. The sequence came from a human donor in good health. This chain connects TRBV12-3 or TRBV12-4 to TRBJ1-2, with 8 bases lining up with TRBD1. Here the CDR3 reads CASSLAPGQGLYYGYTF. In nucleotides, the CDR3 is TGTGCCAGCAGTTTAGCTCCCGGACAGGGCCTTTACTATGGCTACACCTTC.